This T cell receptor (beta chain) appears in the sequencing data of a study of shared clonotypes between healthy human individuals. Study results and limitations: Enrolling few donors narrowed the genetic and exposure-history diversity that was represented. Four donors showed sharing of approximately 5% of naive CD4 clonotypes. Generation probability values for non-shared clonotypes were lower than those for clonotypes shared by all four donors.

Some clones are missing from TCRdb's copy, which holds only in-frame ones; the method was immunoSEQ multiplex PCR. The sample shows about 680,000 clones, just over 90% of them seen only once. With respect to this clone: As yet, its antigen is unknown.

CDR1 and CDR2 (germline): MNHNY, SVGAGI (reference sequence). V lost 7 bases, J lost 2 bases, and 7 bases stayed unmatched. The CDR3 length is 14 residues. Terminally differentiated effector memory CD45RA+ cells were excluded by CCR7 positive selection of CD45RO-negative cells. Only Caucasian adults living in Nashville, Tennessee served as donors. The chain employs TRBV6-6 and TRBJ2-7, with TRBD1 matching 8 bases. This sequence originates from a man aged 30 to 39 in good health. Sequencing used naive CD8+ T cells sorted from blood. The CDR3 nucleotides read TGTGCCAGCATTGATCACAGGGGGGCCTACGAGCAGTACTTC. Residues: CASIDHRGAYEQYF.